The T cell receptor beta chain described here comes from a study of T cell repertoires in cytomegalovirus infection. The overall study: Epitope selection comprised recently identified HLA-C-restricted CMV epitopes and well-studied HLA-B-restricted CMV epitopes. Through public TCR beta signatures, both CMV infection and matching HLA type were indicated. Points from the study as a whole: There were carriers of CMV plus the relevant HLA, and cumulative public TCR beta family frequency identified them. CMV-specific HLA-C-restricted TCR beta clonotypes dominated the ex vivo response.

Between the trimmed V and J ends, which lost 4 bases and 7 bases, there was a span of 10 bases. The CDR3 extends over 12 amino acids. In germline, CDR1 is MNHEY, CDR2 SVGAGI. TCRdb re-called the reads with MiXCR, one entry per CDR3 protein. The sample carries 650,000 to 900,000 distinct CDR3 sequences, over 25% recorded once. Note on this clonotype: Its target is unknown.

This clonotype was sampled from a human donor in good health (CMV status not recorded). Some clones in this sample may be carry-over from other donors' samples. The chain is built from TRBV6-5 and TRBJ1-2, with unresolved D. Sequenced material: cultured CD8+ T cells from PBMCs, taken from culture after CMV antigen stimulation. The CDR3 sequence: CASSWEGSGYTF. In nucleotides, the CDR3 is TGTGCCAGCAGTTGGGAGGGAAGTGGCTACACCTTC.